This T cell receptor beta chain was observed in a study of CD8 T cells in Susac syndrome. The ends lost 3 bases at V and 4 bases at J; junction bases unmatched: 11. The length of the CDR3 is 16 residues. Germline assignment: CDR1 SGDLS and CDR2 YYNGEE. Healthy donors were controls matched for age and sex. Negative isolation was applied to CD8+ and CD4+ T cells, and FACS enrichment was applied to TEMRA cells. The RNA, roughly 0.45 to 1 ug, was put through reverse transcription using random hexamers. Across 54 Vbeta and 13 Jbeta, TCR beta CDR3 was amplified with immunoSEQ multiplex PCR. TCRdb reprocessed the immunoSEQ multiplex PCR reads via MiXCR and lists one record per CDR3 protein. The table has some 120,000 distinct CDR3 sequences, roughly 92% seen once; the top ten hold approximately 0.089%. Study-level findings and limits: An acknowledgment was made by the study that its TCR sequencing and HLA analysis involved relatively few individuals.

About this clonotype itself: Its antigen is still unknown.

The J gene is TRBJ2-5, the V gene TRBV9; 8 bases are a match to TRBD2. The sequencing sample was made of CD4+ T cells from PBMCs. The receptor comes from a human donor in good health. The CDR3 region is CASSAEGAGVGETQYF. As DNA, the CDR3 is TGTGCCAGCAGCGCCGAGGGAGCGGGAGTAGGAGAGACCCAGTACTTC.